This is a list of T cell receptor beta chains from one sample in a study of molecular identifiers for immune sequencing clone quantification. TCRdb re-called the PCR reads with MiXCR, one entry per CDR3 protein. The table has 460,000 or so distinct CDR3 sequences, about 20% seen once; the top ten hold 0.65% to 0.95%. Sequenced sample: naive CD8+ T cells from blood, with Jurkat cell RNA spiked in. These receptors came from a human donor in good health. Some libraries in this study had Jurkat cell RNA spiked in. CDR3s include the opening cysteine and the closing phenylalanine or tryptophan. A D gene is named only where the DNA matches it firmly. A row's size may be missing; if present it is once, few, many or a size class.

D: TRBD2; J: TRBJ2-7; V: TRBV20-1; size: many; DNA: TGCAGTGCTAGCTTGGGACTAGGGGTCTACGAGCAGTACTTC; CDR3: CSASLGLGVYEQYF
D: TRBD1; J: TRBJ2-3; V: TRBV5-6; size: many; DNA: TGTGCCAGCAGCCACGACAGGGAAGCTGATACGCAGTATTTT; CDR3: CASSHDREADTQYF
D: -; J: TRBJ1-5; V: TRBV30; size: -; DNA: TGTGCCTGGGGTGTCATGGGGGGAGGTCAGCCCCAGCATTTT; CDR3: CAWGVMGGGQPQHF
D: -; J: TRBJ1-2; V: TRBV12-3/TRBV12-4; size: -; DNA: TGTGCCAGCAGTTTCGTCCCGAGTGTCTATGGCTACACCTTC; CDR3: CASSFVPSVYGYTF
D: TRBD2; J: TRBJ2-7; V: TRBV2; size: few; DNA: TGTGCCAGCAGTGTTGGCGGGGGGTACCCCCCCGAGCAGTACTTC; CDR3: CASSVGGGYPPEQYF
D: -; J: TRBJ2-3; V: TRBV20-1; size: many; DNA: TGCAGTGCTAAATACCGGGACCCTAGTCGGTCAGATACGCAGTATTTT; CDR3: CSAKYRDPSRSDTQYF
D: -; J: TRBJ2-3; V: TRBV20-1; size: many; DNA: TGCAGTGCTAGAGATCTTGGGGCTACAACCTCTATCGGCACAGATACGCAGTATTTT; CDR3: CSARDLGATTSIGTDTQYF
D: TRBD1; J: TRBJ2-7; V: TRBV20-1; size: many; DNA: TGCAGTGCTAGTAAACCCTGGCAGGGGGCCTACGAGCAGTACTTC; CDR3: CSASKPWQGAYEQYF
D: -; J: TRBJ2-7; V: TRBV27; size: -; DNA: TGTGCCAGCAGTTGGGCTCCTGCTTCCCACGAGCAGTACTTC; CDR3: CASSWAPASHEQYF
D: -; J: TRBJ2-3; V: TRBV19; size: few; DNA: TGTGCCAGTAGTATCGACGGGGCAGATACGCAGTATTTT; CDR3: CASSIDGADTQYF
D: -; J: TRBJ2-3; V: TRBV9; size: -; DNA: TGTGCCAGCAGCGTAGAATCGAGGGTTACCAGCACAGATACGCAGTATTTT; CDR3: CASSVESRVTSTDTQYF